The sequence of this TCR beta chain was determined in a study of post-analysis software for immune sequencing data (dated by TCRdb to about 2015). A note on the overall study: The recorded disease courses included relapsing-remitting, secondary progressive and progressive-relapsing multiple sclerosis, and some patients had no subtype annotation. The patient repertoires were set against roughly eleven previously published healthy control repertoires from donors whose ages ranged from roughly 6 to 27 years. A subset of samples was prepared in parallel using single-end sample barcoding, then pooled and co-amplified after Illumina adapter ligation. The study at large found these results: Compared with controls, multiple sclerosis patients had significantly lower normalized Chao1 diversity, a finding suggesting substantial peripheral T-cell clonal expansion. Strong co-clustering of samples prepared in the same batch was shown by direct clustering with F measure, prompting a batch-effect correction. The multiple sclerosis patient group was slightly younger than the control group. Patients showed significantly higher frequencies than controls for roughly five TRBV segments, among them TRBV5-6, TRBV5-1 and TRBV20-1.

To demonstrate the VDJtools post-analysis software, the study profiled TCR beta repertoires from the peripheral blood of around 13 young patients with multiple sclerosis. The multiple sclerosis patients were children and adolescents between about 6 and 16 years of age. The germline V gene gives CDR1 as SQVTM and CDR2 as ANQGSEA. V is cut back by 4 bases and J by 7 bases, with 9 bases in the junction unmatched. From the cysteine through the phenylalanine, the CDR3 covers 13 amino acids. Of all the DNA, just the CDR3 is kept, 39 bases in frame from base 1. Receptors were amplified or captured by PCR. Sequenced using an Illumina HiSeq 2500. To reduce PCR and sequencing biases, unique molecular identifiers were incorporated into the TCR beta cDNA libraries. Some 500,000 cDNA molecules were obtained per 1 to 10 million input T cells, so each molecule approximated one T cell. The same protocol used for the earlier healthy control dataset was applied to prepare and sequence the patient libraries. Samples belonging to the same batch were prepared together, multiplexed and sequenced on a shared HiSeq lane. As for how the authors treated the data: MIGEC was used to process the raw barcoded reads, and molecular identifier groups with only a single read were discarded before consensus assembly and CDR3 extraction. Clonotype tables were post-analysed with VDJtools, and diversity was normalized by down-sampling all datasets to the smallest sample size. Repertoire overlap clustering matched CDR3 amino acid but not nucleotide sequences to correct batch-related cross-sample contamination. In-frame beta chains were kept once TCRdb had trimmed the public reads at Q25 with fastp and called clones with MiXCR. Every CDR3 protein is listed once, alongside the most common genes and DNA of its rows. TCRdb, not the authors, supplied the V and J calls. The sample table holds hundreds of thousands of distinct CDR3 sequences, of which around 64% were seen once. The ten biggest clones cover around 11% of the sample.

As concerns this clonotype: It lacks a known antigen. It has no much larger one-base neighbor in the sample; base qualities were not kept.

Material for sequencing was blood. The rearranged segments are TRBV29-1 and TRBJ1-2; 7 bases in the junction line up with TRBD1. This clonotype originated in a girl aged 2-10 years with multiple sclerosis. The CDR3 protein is CSVAPTGESGYTF. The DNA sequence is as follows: TGCAGCGTTGCCCCTACAGGGGAATCTGGCTACACCTTC.